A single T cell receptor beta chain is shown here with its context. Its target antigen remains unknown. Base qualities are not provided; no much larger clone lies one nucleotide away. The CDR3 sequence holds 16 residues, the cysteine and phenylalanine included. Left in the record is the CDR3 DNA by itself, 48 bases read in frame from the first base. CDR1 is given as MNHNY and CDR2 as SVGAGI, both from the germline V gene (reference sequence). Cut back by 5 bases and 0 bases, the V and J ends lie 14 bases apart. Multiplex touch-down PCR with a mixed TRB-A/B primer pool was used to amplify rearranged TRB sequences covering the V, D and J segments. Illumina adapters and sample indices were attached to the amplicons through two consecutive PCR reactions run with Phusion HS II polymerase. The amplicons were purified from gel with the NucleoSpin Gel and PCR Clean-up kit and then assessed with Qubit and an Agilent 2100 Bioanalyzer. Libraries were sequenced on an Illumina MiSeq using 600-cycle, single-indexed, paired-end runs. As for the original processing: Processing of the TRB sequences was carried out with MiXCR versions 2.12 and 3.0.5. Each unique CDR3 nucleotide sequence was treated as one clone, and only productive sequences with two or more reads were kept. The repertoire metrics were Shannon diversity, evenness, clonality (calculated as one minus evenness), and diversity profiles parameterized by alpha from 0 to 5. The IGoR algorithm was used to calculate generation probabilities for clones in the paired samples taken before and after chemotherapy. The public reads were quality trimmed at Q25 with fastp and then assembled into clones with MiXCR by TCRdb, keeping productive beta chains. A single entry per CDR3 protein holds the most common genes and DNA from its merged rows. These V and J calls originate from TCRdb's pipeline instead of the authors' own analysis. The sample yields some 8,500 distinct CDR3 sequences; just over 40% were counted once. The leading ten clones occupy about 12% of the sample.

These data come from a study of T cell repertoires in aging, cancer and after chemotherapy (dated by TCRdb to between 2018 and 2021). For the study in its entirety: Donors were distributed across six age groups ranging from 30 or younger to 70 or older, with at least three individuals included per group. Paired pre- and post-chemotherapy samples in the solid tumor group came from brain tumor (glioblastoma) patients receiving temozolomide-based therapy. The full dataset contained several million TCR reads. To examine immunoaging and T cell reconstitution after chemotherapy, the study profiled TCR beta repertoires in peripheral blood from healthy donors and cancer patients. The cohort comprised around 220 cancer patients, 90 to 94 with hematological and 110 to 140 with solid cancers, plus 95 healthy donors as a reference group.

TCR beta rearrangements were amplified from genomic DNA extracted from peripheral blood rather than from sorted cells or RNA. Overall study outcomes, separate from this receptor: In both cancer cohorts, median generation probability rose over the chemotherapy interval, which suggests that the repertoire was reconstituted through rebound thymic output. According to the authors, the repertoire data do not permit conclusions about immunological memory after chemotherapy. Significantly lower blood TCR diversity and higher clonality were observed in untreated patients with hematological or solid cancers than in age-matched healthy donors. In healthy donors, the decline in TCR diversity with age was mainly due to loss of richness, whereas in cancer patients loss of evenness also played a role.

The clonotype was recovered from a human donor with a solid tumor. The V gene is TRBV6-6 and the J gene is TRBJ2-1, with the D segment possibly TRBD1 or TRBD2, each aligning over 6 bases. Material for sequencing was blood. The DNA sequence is TGTGCCAGCAGTACGACGGGGGCGAGCTCCTACAATGAGCAGTTCTTC. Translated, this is CASSTTGASSYNEQFF.